These T cell receptor beta chains were read from a single sample in a study of post-analysis software for immune sequencing data. TCRdb re-called the PCR reads through MiXCR, storing one row per CDR3 protein. The profile covers approximately 250,000 distinct CDR3 sequences, with about 38% appearing a single time and 4.5% to 5.5% taken by the ten largest. Sequenced: blood. The receptors here all came from a girl under 18 with multiple sclerosis. CDR3s include the opening cysteine and the closing phenylalanine or tryptophan. The D gene is left open where the match is weak. Size is omitted from some rows. Given values are once, few, many or a class for expanded clones.

d_call	j_call	clone_size	v_call	cdr3_nt	cdr3_aa
NA	TRBJ2-5	many	TRBV4-2	TGTGCCAGCAGAAGCGAGGGGGAGACCCAGTACTTC	CASRSEGETQYF
NA	TRBJ2-3	NA	TRBV28	TGTGCCAGCAGCCTGAAACGGATGGCCACAGATACGCAGTATTTT	CASSLKRMATDTQYF
NA	TRBJ1-2	NA	TRBV6-2/TRBV6-3	TGTGCCAGCAGAGGGACGGGCCGCTATGGCTACACCTTC	CASRGTGRYGYTF
NA	TRBJ2-2	few	TRBV24-1	TGTGCCACCAGTCGCCGGGCAACTAACACCGGGGAGCTGTTTTTT	CATSRRATNTGELFF
TRBD1	TRBJ2-5	NA	TRBV2	TGTGCCAGCTCGCCCGGGACAGGGAAAGAGACCCAGTACTTC	CASSPGTGKETQYF
NA	TRBJ1-3	NA	TRBV25-1	TGTGCCAGCAGTGAACCGACGAGGGCAGGTCGCTCTGGAAACACCATATATTTT	CASSEPTRAGRSGNTIYF
NA	TRBJ1-6	many	TRBV4-1	TGCGCCAGCAGCCAAGATCTCCCCCAGGGAAGGGTAGGGTATAATTCACCCCTCCACTTT	CASSQDLPQGRVGYNSPLHF
NA	TRBJ2-1	many	TRBV6-1	TGTGCCAGCAGTGAGAAGGCCAGGGGCAATGAGCAGTTCTTC	CASSEKARGNEQFF
NA	TRBJ2-5	few	TRBV5-1	TGCGCCAGCAGCTTGGCCCTCGGAGGTAGTCGCCAAGAGACCCAGTACTTC	CASSLALGGSRQETQYF
NA	TRBJ1-1	many	TRBV18	TGTGCCAGCAGTTTATCGAACACTGAAGCTTTCTTT	CASSLSNTEAFF
TRBD1	TRBJ1-1	many	TRBV12-5	TGTGCTAGTGGTTTGCTCCCGGACAGGGGGGGTGAAGCTTTCTTT	CASGLLPDRGGEAFF
TRBD1	TRBJ2-7	few	TRBV5-5	TGTGCCAGCAGCAAGACGGGACAGGGGTCCTACGAGCAGTACTTC	CASSKTGQGSYEQYF
NA	TRBJ2-7	many	TRBV3-1	TGTGCCAGCAGCCAAGGTCAGGGTGATAGCGAGCAGTACTTC	CASSQGQGDSEQYF
NA	TRBJ2-3	many	TRBV30	TGTGCCTGGACCTTAGGGGTAAAGGGCACAGATACGCAGTATTTT	CAWTLGVKGTDTQYF
NA	TRBJ2-1	NA	TRBV12-3/TRBV12-4	TGTGCCAGCAGTTTAATAGGGGGTGGGCTAGACAATGAGCAGTTCTTC	CASSLIGGGLDNEQFF
TRBD1	TRBJ2-3	NA	TRBV6-4	TGTGCCAGCAGTGACTCGGAGACAGGGGGCACAGATACGCAGTATTTT	CASSDSETGGTDTQYF
TRBD1	TRBJ2-7	NA	TRBV20-1	TGCAGTGCTAGAACTCCGACAGGGCCCTACGAGCAGTACTTC	CSARTPTGPYEQYF
TRBD1	TRBJ1-5	few	TRBV28	TGTGCCAGCAGTTTAGGGGGGGGACAGAGTAATCAGCCCCAGCATTTT	CASSLGGGQSNQPQHF
NA	TRBJ1-2	many	TRBV29-1	TGCAGCGTTTCTGGCATAGCTAACTATGGCTACACCTTC	CSVSGIANYGYTF
NA	TRBJ2-5	many	TRBV20-1	TGCAGTGCTAGAGATCTTCATGAAGAGACCCAGTACTTC	CSARDLHEETQYF
TRBD1	TRBJ2-2	many	TRBV6-4	TGTGCCAGCAGTGCCACACAGGGGACCGGGGAGCTGTTTTTT	CASSATQGTGELFF
TRBD2	TRBJ2-3	many	TRBV7-2	TGTGCCAGCAGCAGAAGCGGGGGGCGTGCAAGGGATACGCAGTATTTT	CASSRSGGRARDTQYF
TRBD1	TRBJ1-2	few	TRBV29-1	TGCAGCGTTGGTGGGACAGGCTCGAATGGCTACACCTTC	CSVGGTGSNGYTF
NA	TRBJ2-2	NA	TRBV12-3/TRBV12-4	TGTGCCAGCAGTTCCCCGGGGGTTAGGCGAGGGGAGCTGTTTTTT	CASSSPGVRRGELFF
NA	TRBJ2-3	few	TRBV20-1	TGCAGTGCTAGAGATCAGTCAGATACGCAGTATTTT	CSARDQSDTQYF
NA	TRBJ2-1	NA	TRBV11-2	TGTGCCAGCAGCTTAGAGAGGACGGCCTCCTACAATGAGCAGTTCTTC	CASSLERTASYNEQFF
NA	TRBJ2-1	many	TRBV7-9	TGTGCCAGCAGCCGATCGCGCGGGACTGGAGGCCACAATGAGCAGTTCTTC	CASSRSRGTGGHNEQFF
TRBD1	TRBJ1-5	few	TRBV28	TGTGCCAGCCTACGTGGACAGGGCTTTGGGCCCCAGCATTTT	CASLRGQGFGPQHF
TRBD2	TRBJ2-3	many	TRBV4-1	TGCGCCAGCAGCCAAGATGGGGGGACTAGTCTCGGAGATACGCAGTATTTT	CASSQDGGTSLGDTQYF
TRBD2	TRBJ2-1	NA	TRBV4-2	TGTGCCAGCAGCCGAGGGACTAGCGGGGGTCAAGAGCAGTTCTTC	CASSRGTSGGQEQFF
TRBD2	TRBJ2-3	NA	TRBV12-3/TRBV12-4	TGTGCCAGCAGGACGGGGGGACTGAGAGCAGATATGCAGTATTTT	CASRTGGLRADMQYF
NA	TRBJ2-5	NA	TRBV7-8	TGTGCCAGCAGCTTCGGGACAAACCAAGAGGCCCAGTACTTC	CASSFGTNQEAQYF
TRBD2	TRBJ2-5	NA	TRBV7-2	TGTGCCAGCAGCCCAGGGACTAGCGGGAGGGAAGAGCAGTACTTC	CASSPGTSGREEQYF
NA	TRBJ1-5	many	TRBV20-1	TGCAGTGCTAGGTCTCTTTCCGTCGGGGGCAATCAGCCCCAGCATTTT	CSARSLSVGGNQPQHF
TRBD2	TRBJ2-1	many	TRBV12-3/TRBV12-4	TGTGCCAGCAGTTTACCCACTAGCGGGAGTCACCGCTCCTACAATGAGCAGTTCTTC	CASSLPTSGSHRSYNEQFF
NA	TRBJ2-7	NA	TRBV11-2	TGTGCCAGCAGCTTAGTCCCGGGACCGTCTAGGGAGCAGTACTTC	CASSLVPGPSREQYF
TRBD2	TRBJ2-3	many	TRBV5-1	TGCGCCAGCAGCTTGTCTCTAGCGGGAGATGCGACAGATACGCAGTATTTT	CASSLSLAGDATDTQYF
TRBD2	TRBJ2-1	many	TRBV6-2/TRBV6-3	TGTGCCAGCAGTCCTAGCGGGAGGGGCTCCTACAATGAGCAGTTCTTC	CASSPSGRGSYNEQFF
NA	TRBJ1-5	few	TRBV12-3/TRBV12-4	TGTGCCAGCAGCTTAGGGGGAGAGAACAATCAGCCCCGGCATTTT	CASSLGGENNQPRHF
NA	TRBJ1-5	NA	TRBV28	TGTGCCAGCAGTTTATCCCCCGGACAAAATCAGCCCCAGCATTTT	CASSLSPGQNQPQHF
NA	TRBJ1-2	NA	TRBV29-1	TGCAGCGTTGAAGAGGGGGACTATAGCTACACCTTC	CSVEEGDYSYTF
TRBD1	TRBJ1-1	NA	TRBV18	TGTGCCAGCGCACCAAACCGGCAGGGGGCCAACACTGAAGCTTTCTTT	CASAPNRQGANTEAFF
TRBD1	TRBJ2-2	few	TRBV18	TGTGCCAGCTCACCACAGGGGGCCGCGAACACCGGGGAGCTGTTTTTT	CASSPQGAANTGELFF